This T cell receptor beta chain was retrieved from a study of T cell clonality in common variable immunodeficiency. General study points: In common variable immunodeficiency, TCR beta chains reportedly carried fewer deletions and N-nucleotide insertions. CVID subjects had higher TCRbeta clonality than healthy controls, most marked in about a third. Shared TCRbeta clones were fewer between CVID subjects than controls.

The V gene end was trimmed by 6 bases and the J gene end by 4 bases; junction bases not matched to a gene: 11. The CDR3 contains 15 residues. Germline values: CDR1 SGHVS, CDR2 FQNEAQ. About this clone: Its matching antigen is unknown. The read ends 3 residues before the CDR3 terminus; that terminus is restored from the germline J gene.

Sequencing input was equivalent genomic DNA from CVID and controls. Clones were sequenced by immunoSEQ multiplex PCR, and TCRdb holds only the in-frame ones, with some missing. The sample holds about 23,000 clones, and no clone turns up only once. The sequencing input was peripheral blood mononuclear cells. The clonotype originates from a human donor with common variable immunodeficiency. V usage is TRBV7-8 and J usage is TRBJ1-1; 7 nucleotides agree with TRBD1. The part of the CDR3 DNA that was read is TGTGCCAGCAGGCTGGGACAGTCAATCGGCACTGAA. Translated, it gives CASRLGQSIGTE. The whole CDR3 reads CASRLGQSIGTEAFF.